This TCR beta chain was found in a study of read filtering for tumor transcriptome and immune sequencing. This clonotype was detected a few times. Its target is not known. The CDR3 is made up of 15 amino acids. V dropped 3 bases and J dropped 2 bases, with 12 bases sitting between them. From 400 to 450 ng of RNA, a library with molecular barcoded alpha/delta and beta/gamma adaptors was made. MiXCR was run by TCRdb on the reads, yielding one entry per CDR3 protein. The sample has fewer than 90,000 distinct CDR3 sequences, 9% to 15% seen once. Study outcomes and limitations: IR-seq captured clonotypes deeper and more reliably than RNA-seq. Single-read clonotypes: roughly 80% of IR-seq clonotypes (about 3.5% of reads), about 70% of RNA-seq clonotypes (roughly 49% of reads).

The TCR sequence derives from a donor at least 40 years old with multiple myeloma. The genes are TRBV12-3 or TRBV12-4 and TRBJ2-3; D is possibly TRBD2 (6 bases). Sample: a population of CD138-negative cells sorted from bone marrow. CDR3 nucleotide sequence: TGTGCCAGCAGTTTGATGGGGAGGTTCACAGATACGCAGTATTTT. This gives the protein CASSLMGRFTDTQYF.